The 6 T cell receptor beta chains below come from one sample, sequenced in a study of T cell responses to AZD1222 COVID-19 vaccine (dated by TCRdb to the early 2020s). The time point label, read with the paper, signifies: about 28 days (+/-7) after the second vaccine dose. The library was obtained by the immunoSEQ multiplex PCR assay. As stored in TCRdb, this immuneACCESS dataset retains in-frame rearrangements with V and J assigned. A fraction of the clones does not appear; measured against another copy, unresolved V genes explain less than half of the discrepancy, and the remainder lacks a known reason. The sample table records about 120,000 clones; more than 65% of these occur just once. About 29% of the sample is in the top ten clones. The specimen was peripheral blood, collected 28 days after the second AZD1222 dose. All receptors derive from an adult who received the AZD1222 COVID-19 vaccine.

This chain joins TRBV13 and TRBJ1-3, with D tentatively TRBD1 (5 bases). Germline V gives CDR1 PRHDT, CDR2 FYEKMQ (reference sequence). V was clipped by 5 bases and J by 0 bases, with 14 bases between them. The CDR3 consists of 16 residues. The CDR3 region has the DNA TGTGCCAGCAGCGGAGGCAGGGCACTCTCTGGAAACACCATATATTTT. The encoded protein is CASSGGRALSGNTIYF.

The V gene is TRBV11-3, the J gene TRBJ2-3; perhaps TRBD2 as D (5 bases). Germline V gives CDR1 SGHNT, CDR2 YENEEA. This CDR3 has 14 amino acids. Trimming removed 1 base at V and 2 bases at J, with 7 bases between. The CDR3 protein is CASSLAAVTDTQYF. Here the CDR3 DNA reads TGTGCCAGCAGCTTAGCAGCGGTCACAGATACGCAGTATTTT. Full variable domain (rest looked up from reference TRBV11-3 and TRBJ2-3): EAGVVQSPRYKIIEKKQPVAFWCNPISGHNTLYWYLQNLGQGPELLIRYENEEAVDDSQLPKDRFSAERLKGVDSTLKIQPAELGDSAVYLCASSLAAVTDTQYFGPGTRLTVL.

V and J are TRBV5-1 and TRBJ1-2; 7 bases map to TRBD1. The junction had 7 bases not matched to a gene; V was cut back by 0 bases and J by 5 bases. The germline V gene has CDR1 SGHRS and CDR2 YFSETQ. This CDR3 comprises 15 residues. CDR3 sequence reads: CASSLATGTVYGYTF. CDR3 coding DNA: TGCGCCAGCAGCTTGGCGACCGGGACAGTATATGGCTACACCTTC.

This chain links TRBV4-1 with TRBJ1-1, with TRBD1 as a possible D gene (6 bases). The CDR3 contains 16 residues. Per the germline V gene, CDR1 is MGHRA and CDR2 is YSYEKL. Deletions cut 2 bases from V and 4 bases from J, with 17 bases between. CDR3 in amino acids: CASSQPGRGRFTEAFF. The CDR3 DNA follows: TGCGCCAGCAGCCAACCGGGGCGGGGGCGTTTCACTGAAGCTTTCTTT.

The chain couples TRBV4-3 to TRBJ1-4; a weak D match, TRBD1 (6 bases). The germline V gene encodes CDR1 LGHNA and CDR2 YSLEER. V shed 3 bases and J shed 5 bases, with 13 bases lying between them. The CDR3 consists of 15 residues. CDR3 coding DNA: TGCGCCAGCAGCCAGGAAGGGCAGGGGAATGAAAAACTGTTTTTT. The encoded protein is CASSQEGQGNEKLFF.

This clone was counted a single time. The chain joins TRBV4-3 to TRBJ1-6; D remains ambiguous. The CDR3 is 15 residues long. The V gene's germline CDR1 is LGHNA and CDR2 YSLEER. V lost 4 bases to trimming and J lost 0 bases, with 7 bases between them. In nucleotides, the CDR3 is TGCGCCAGCAGCCGAGACCTCTCCTATAATTCACCCCTCCACTTT. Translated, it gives CASSRDLSYNSPLHF.